The 21 T cell receptor beta chains listed next were all sequenced from one sample in a study of vaccination and CD4 T cells after COVID-19. Their recognized antigens are unknown. The treatment here: roughly ten-day PBMC culture with coronavirus spike peptide pools or control peptides (ViraFEST assay). Scientists ran DNA taken from cultured CD4+ T cells through the Oncomine TCR Beta short-read assay for sequencing. TCRdb reprocessed the PCR reads with MiXCR, giving one entry per CDR3 protein. The sample has about 20,000 distinct CDR3 sequences; around 55% are singletons. The sequenced sample consisted of CD4+ T cells from blood, cultured in vitro. The receptors originated from a human donor who had recovered from COVID-19.

The chain uses TRBV7-8 and TRBJ1-1; D ambiguous. The CDR3 runs 15 residues. Deletions cut 5 bases from V and 0 bases from J, with 13 bases between. Germline V CDR1 and CDR2: SGHVS, FQNEAQ. The CDR3 region is CASSLSRAVNTEAFF. The CDR3 bases are TGTGCCAGCAGCCTCAGTCGGGCGGTGAACACTGAAGCTTTCTTT.

This chain joins TRBV7-2 and TRBJ2-3, with 12 bases lining up with TRBD1. V was clipped by 5 bases and J by 7 bases; unmatched bases: 10. CDR1 and CDR2 (germline): SGHTA, FQGNSA. This CDR3 is 16 amino acids long. As DNA, the CDR3 is TGTGCCAGCAGCCGCCGCGGGACAGGGGGCTCATATACGCAGTATTTT. It codes for CASSRRGTGGSYTQYF. Using reference TRBV7-2 and TRBJ2-3 for the parts outside the CDR3, the full variable domain is GAGVSQSPSNKVTEKGKDVELRCDPISGHTALYWYRQSLGQGLEFLIYFQGNSAPDKSGLPSDRFSAERTGGSVSTLTIQRTQQEDSAVYLCASSRRGTGGSYTQYFGPGTRLTVL.

The V and J genes are TRBV7-9 and TRBJ1-6; 10 positions match TRBD1. Germline CDR1 reads SEHNR; CDR2 reads FQNEAQ (reference sequence). CDR3 size: 14 residues. The V segment lost 5 bases and the J segment 7 bases; nucleotides outside the gene matches: 2. The CDR3 DNA sequence: TGTGCCAGCAGCACGGGACAGGGGAATTCACCCCTCCACTTT. It yields the protein CASSTGQGNSPLHF. Full variable domain (outside the CDR3, taken from reference TRBV7-9 and TRBJ1-6): DTGVSQNPRHKITKRGQNVTFRCDPISEHNRLYWYRQTLGQGPEFLTYFQNEAQLEKSRLLSDRFSAERPKGSFSTLEIQRTEQGDSAMYLCASSTGQGNSPLHFGNGTRLTVT.

The J gene is TRBJ1-2, the V gene TRBV3-1, with 9 bases fitting TRBD1. CDR1 and CDR2 (germline): LGHDT, YNNKEL (reference sequence). The J segment lost 8 bases and the V segment lost 0 bases, leaving 7 bases of the junction unmatched. This CDR3 has 15 residues. The CDR3 is CASSQDVGQGRGYTF. The CDR3, as DNA: TGTGCCAGCAGCCAAGATGTCGGACAGGGGAGGGGCTACACCTTC. The whole variable domain, remainder taken from reference TRBV3-1 and TRBJ1-2, is DTAVSQTPKYLVTQMGNDKSIKCEQNLGHDTMYWYKQDSKKFLKIMFSYNNKELIINETVPNRFSPKSPDKAHLNLHINSLELGDSAVYFCASSQDVGQGRGYTFGSGTRLTVV.

This clonotype was seen more than once but under ten times. This chain joins TRBV6-5 and TRBJ1-2; D may be TRBD1 (6 bases). The germline V and J ends were trimmed by 0 bases and 4 bases, with 12 bases remaining between them. From germline, CDR1 is MNHEY and CDR2 SVGAGI. This CDR3 has 15 residues. CDR3: CASSYSSGGGYGYTF. The CDR3 DNA sequence: TGTGCCAGCAGTTACTCGTCGGGGGGCGGCTATGGCTACACCTTC.

This clonotype was observed a few times. This sequence joins TRBV20-1 and TRBJ1-2; the D is unclear. V shed 0 bases and J shed 5 bases, with 13 bases lying between them. The germline gives CDR1 DFQATT, CDR2 SNEGSKA (reference sequence). CDR3 length equals 14 residues. The CDR3 coding sequence is TGCAGTGCTAGAGATCCGAAGGGATATTATGGCTACACCTTC. Amino acid sequence: CSARDPKGYYGYTF.

The rearrangement joins TRBV7-6 to TRBJ2-1; D is unclear. The length of the CDR3 is 14 residues. V was shortened by 1 base and J by 5 bases, with 9 bases between the two germline ends. Germline values: CDR1 SGHVS, CDR2 FNYEAQ. In DNA, the CDR3 is TGTGCCAGCAGCTTAGATCCTCAAAACAATGAGCAGTTCTTC. The encoded protein is CASSLDPQNNEQFF.

The chain employs TRBV21-1 and TRBJ2-1; the table's D call of TRBD1 was not tested on the DNA. TRBV21-1 is a pseudogene. The CDR3 is 17 residues long. The CDR3 region is CASTPLTMTQSGNEQFF. CDR3 bases: TGTGCCAGCACCCCCCTGACAATGACTCAATCGGGCAATGAGCAGTTCTTC.

The chain combines TRBV4-2 with TRBJ1-3; unclear D gene. Germline CDR1 is LGHNA and CDR2 is YNFKEQ. V lost 0 bases and J lost 2, with 11 bases in between. This CDR3 contains 16 residues. The CDR3 here is CASSQDRAEPGNTIYF. CDR3 sequence (DNA): TGTGCCAGCAGCCAAGATCGTGCGGAGCCTGGAAACACCATATATTTT.

This clonotype was observed a few times. The chain couples TRBV7-8 to TRBJ2-7; TRBD2 agrees at 11 bases. The germline CDR1 and CDR2 sequences are SGHVS and FQNEAQ. This CDR3 contains 15 residues. After removal of 5 bases from V and 0 bases from J, the junction contained 3 bases not matched to a gene. CDR3 protein: CASSGSGGGSYEQYF. In DNA form, the CDR3 reads TGTGCCAGCAGCGGTAGCGGGGGGGGCTCCTACGAGCAGTACTTC.

This clonotype was observed a few times. This rearrangement joins TRBV19 to TRBJ2-3; D possibly corresponds to TRBD2 (5 bases). This CDR3 region has 13 residues. Trimming left V 3 bases short and J 1 base short, with 5 bases between. Per germline, CDR1 LNHDA and CDR2 SQIVND (reference sequence). CDR3 sequence reads: CASSMRGTDTQYF. Here the CDR3 DNA reads TGTGCCAGTAGTATGCGGGGCACAGATACGCAGTATTTT.

The gene calls are TRBV28 and TRBJ1-2; 8 bases map to TRBD1. The CDR3 is 13 amino acids. The V gene's germline CDR1 is MDHEN and CDR2 SYDVKM. V was pared by 2 bases and J by 6 bases, with 2 bases of the junction left unmatched. The CDR3 DNA follows: TGTGCCAGCAGTTTAAGGGACAGGCATGGCTACACCTTC. It is translated as CASSLRDRHGYTF.

This clonotype was observed a handful of times. The chain employs TRBV7-2 and TRBJ1-1; 7 bases align to TRBD1. Germline lookup yields CDR1 SGHTA and CDR2 FQGNSA. CDR3 size: 15 residues. The ends lost 4 bases at V and 7 bases at J; junction bases unmatched: 12. The CDR3 region has the DNA TGTGCCAGCAGCTCCTGGGGGGCAGGGGGTGTTGAAGCTTTCTTT. Residues: CASSSWGAGGVEAFF.

This clonotype was counted a single time. This CDR3 fails to terminate in the conserved phenylalanine or tryptophan, so it likely reflects a read error. The chain links TRBV20-1 to TRBJ2-3, with TRBD2 as a possible D gene (5 bases). Germline CDR1 is DFQATT and CDR2 is SNEGSKA (reference sequence). The CDR3 has 11 residues. V was cut by 6 bases and J by 5 bases, with 9 bases left in between. The CDR3 nucleotides read TGCAGTGCCGGACTTGTAGATACGCAGTATTTA. Translation: CSAGLVDTQYL.

As DNA, the CDR3 is TGTGCCACCGGGGGTGGAACAGATACGCAGTATTTT. It codes for CATGGGTDTQYF. V is TRBV24-1 and J is TRBJ2-3; D may match TRBD1 or TRBD2 (5 bases each). V was pared by 9 bases and J by 3 bases, with 9 bases between. The CDR3 loop spans 12 amino acids. The germline gives CDR1 KGHDR, CDR2 SFDVKD.

J is TRBJ2-7 and V is TRBV2; 8 nucleotides line up with TRBD1. V shed 7 bases and J 0 bases; nucleotides not matched to a gene: 5. The CDR3 runs to 14 residues. Germline assignment: CDR1 SNHLY and CDR2 FYNNEI. The CDR3: CASNRDRFSYEQYF. The DNA of the CDR3 is TGTGCCAGCAACCGGGACAGGTTCTCCTACGAGCAGTACTTC.

This clonotype was observed a single time. The chain combines TRBV6-5 with TRBJ2-1, with 8 bases that match TRBD1. The ends lost 2 bases at V and 13 bases at J; junction bases unmatched: 4. This CDR3 region has 12 residues. Germline V gene data show CDR1 as MNHEY and CDR2 as SVGAGI. CDR3 loop: CASSYRDRSQFF. The DNA of the CDR3 is TGTGCCAGCAGTTACAGGGACAGGTCACAGTTCTTC.

By proportion, this clonotype is medium-sized. The rearrangement links TRBV7-2 to TRBJ1-5; the match to TRBD1 covers 8 bases. J was trimmed by 4 bases and V by 4 bases; bases with no gene match: 0. This CDR3 is built from 13 residues. The germline gives CDR1 SGHTA, CDR2 FQGNSA. The CDR3 nucleotides are TGTGCCAGCAGCTACAGGGGGAATCAGCCCCAGCATTTT. As protein: CASSYRGNQPQHF.

Only a few counts were recorded for this clonotype. The gene calls are TRBV10-3 and TRBJ1-3; 9 positions agree with TRBD1. Germline lookup yields CDR1 ENHRY and CDR2 SYGVKD. The V segment lost 10 bases and the J segment 4 bases; nucleotides outside the gene matches: 11. The CDR3 consists of 15 residues. CDR3 nucleotides: TGTGCCACCTACCCCGGGACAGGGAAAGGAAACACCATATATTTT. This codes for CATYPGTGKGNTIYF.

The CDR3 protein is CASSSSTLGNIQYF. DNA of the CDR3: TGTGCCAGCAGTTCCTCGACACTGGGAAACATTCAGTACTTC. The chain joins TRBV6-5 to TRBJ2-4; D gene uncertain. Trimming left V 4 bases short and J 6 bases short, with 13 bases between. This CDR3 comprises 14 residues. The germline gives CDR1 MNHEY, CDR2 SVGAGI.

V usage is TRBV2 and J usage is TRBJ2-7; D is perhaps TRBD1 or TRBD2 (6 bases each). Germline assignment: CDR1 SNHLY and CDR2 FYNNEI. The CDR3 is 14 residues long. V was trimmed by 3 bases and J by 3 bases, leaving 12 bases between them. The DNA of the CDR3 is TGTGCCAGCAGTGATTCCGGGGGCCTCTACGAGCAGTACTTC. Its translation is CASSDSGGLYEQYF.